The 17 T cell receptor beta chains presented below share a single source sample, sequenced in a study of neurological immune-mediated disorders (dated 2019 in TCRdb). Libraries came from 5' RACE. TCRdb shows the sequencer as Illumina HiSeq 2500. TCRdb took the public reads, trimmed them with fastp at Q25, ran MiXCR for clone calling and kept in-frame beta chains. Each entry is one CDR3 protein sequence, shown with its most common DNA and genes. The sample table shows about 55,000 distinct CDR3 sequences, and around 4% are seen once. The top ten clones comprise 1.5% to 2% of the sample. The sample comprised PBMCs. The receptors come from a man aged 30-40 years with multiple sclerosis.

This clonotype was seen at least ten times. This chain connects TRBV12-3 or TRBV12-4 to TRBJ1-2; the match to TRBD1 covers 7 bases. With 3 bases clipped from V and 7 bases from J, the junction kept 11 bases outside the gene matches. The CDR3 loop spans 15 amino acids. The CDR3 spells CASSLSQTGQGGYTF. The CDR3 nucleotides read TGTGCCAGCAGTTTGTCTCAGACAGGGCAGGGTGGCTACACCTTC.

This clonotype appeared many times. The chain is built from TRBV5-1 and TRBJ1-1, with TRBD1 matching over 7 bases. The CDR3 has 14 amino acids. With 4 bases clipped from V and 4 bases from J, the junction kept 7 bases outside the gene matches. Germline V lookup: CDR1 SGHRS, CDR2 YFSETQ. The CDR3, as DNA: TGCGCCAGCAGCCCCTCCCGACAGGGCACTGAAGCTTTCTTT. Its protein product is CASSPSRQGTEAFF.

About this clonotype: An end of the junction differs from the germline gene, which may be a read error. This sequence joins TRBV6-5 and TRBJ1-1; D is uncertain. The CDR3 has 13 residues. Germline-derived CDR1 and CDR2 are MNHEY and SVGAGI. The CDR3 loop is CSSSNRGNTEAFF. The CDR3 nucleotides read TGTTCCAGCAGTAACCGGGGGAACACTGAAGCTTTCTTT.

This clonotype was recorded many times. V and J are TRBV5-1 and TRBJ2-3; TRBD2 matches at 15 bases. V trimming: 0 bases; J trimming: 6 bases; junction bases outside the gene matches: 5. The CDR3 runs 17 residues. Germline values: CDR1 SGHRS, CDR2 YFSETQ. CDR3 protein: CASSLAGTSGRRDTQYF. Written as DNA, the CDR3 is TGCGCCAGCAGCTTGGCTGGGACTAGCGGGAGGAGGGATACGCAGTATTTT.

The table lists this clonotype with many counts. The chain links TRBV5-1 to TRBJ2-1; TRBD1 is a possible D gene (6 bases). Trimming removed 0 bases from V and 2 bases from J, with 9 bases in between. The CDR3 contains 15 residues. Germline V CDR1 and CDR2: SGHRS, YFSETQ. In nucleotides, the CDR3 is TGCGCCAGCAGCTTGGACAGGGCTCCCTACAATGAGCAGTTCTTC. Protein: CASSLDRAPYNEQFF.

This clonotype occurred many times. The gene calls are TRBV5-1 and TRBJ1-1; maybe TRBD1 (6 bases). CDR1 is SGHRS and CDR2 is YFSETQ in the germline V gene. The CDR3 has 16 amino acids. Trimming stripped 0 bases from V and 0 bases from J, with 12 bases between. The CDR3 loop reads CASSLEGGTLNTEAFF. Here the CDR3 DNA reads TGCGCCAGCAGCTTGGAGGGGGGCACCCTGAACACTGAAGCTTTCTTT.

This clonotype occurred many times. The J gene is TRBJ2-5, the V gene TRBV9, with D tentatively TRBD1 or TRBD2 (5 bases each). This CDR3 spans 15 amino acids. V dropped 0 bases and J dropped 5 bases, with 14 bases sitting between them. Germline CDR1 SGDLS, CDR2 YYNGEE. The CDR3 reads CASSVAQGTSETQYF. CDR3 coding DNA: TGTGCCAGCAGCGTAGCTCAAGGGACGTCGGAGACCCAGTACTTC.

This clonotype was observed at least ten times. This rearrangement joins TRBV20-1 to TRBJ2-2; 10 nucleotides align to TRBD2. The CDR3 is 16 residues long. With 1 base clipped from V and 6 bases from J, the junction kept 8 bases outside the gene matches. Germline CDR1 DFQATT, CDR2 SNEGSKA (reference sequence). The CDR3 region has the DNA TGCAGTGCTAGAGTCTCTAGCGGGAGAAAGGCCGGGGAGCTGTTTTTT. Translating it yields CSARVSSGRKAGELFF.

This clonotype is labeled as medium-sized. The V and J genes are TRBV20-1 and TRBJ2-5; TRBD2 matches at 10 bases. After removal of 3 bases from V and 0 bases from J, the junction contained 10 bases not matched to a gene. This CDR3 contains 17 residues. Germline CDR1 DFQATT, CDR2 SNEGSKA (reference sequence). This CDR3 reads CSASIIGLADNQETQYF. DNA of the CDR3: TGCAGTGCTAGCATAATCGGACTAGCGGACAACCAAGAGACCCAGTACTTC.

This clonotype has a count of ten or more. The J gene is TRBJ2-2, the V gene TRBV20-1; 7 nucleotides line up with TRBD2. The junction had 5 bases not matched to a gene; V was cut back by 0 bases and J by 1 base. The CDR3 totals 16 residues. Germline CDR1 DFQATT, CDR2 SNEGSKA (reference sequence). The chain's CDR3 is CSARDPKRENTGELFF. The CDR3 bases are TGCAGTGCTAGAGATCCGAAGCGGGAGAACACCGGGGAGCTGTTTTTT.

This clonotype was seen ten or more times. The V call is TRBV5-1, the J call TRBJ1-1; 7 nucleotides line up with TRBD1. The V segment lost 4 bases and the J segment 5 bases; nucleotides outside the gene matches: 8. The CDR3 is made up of 14 amino acids. Germline lookup yields CDR1 SGHRS and CDR2 YFSETQ. The CDR3 sequence is CASSLGTAKTEAFF. The CDR3 DNA reads as TGCGCCAGCAGCCTCGGGACAGCTAAGACTGAAGCTTTCTTT. The full variable domain, with the rest looked up from reference TRBV5-1 and TRBJ1-1, is KAGVTQTPRYLIKTRGQQVTLSCSPISGHRSVSWYQQTPGQGLQFLFEYFSETQRNKGNFPGRFSGRQFSNSRSEMNVSTLELGDSALYLCASSLGTAKTEAFFGQGTRLTVV.

This clonotype has ten or more counts. V and J are TRBV20-1 and TRBJ2-7; no reliable D call. There are 13 residues in the CDR3. Trimming pared 2 bases from V and 3 bases from J, leaving 11 bases between. Germline V gives CDR1 DFQATT, CDR2 SNEGSKA (reference sequence). The CDR3 nucleotides are TGCAGTGCTAGATCAACGGGCGGCTACGAGCAGTACTTC. Its protein product is CSARSTGGYEQYF.

This clonotype showed up many times. The V and J genes are TRBV7-8 and TRBJ1-3; unclear D gene. V was cut by 4 bases and J by 7 bases, with 14 bases left in between. Germline-derived CDR1 and CDR2 are SGHVS and FQNEAQ. The CDR3 is made up of 14 amino acids. The CDR3 DNA follows: TGTGCCAGCAGCTCGCCCGGAGTTCGGAACACCATATATTTT. It encodes CASSSPGVRNTIYF.

A remark on this clonotype: This could be a read error, since a much larger clone is one nucleotide away. The V gene is TRBV7-8, the J gene TRBJ1-5; TRBD1 is a possible D gene (6 bases). The V gene's germline CDR1 is SGHVS and CDR2 FQNEAQ. The CDR3 contains 15 residues. The CDR3 protein is CASSSDGGRNQPQNF. The CDR3 nucleotides read TGTGCCAGCAGCTCGGACGGGGGGCGAAATCAGCCCCAGAATTTT.

This chain connects TRBV6-5 to TRBJ2-4; 7 bases agree with TRBD1. The CDR3 consists of 15 residues. Germline lookup yields CDR1 MNHEY and CDR2 SVGAGI. The ends lost 5 bases at V and 1 base at J; junction bases unmatched: 5. This CDR3 reads CASSPRDSAKNIQYF. The CDR3 DNA is TGTGCCAGCAGTCCCCGGGACAGCGCCAAAAACATTCAGTACTTC.

This clonotype was detected many times. The rearrangement links TRBV12-3 or TRBV12-4 to TRBJ1-1; D unresolved. The CDR3 runs to 14 residues. V shed 6 bases and J shed 4 bases, with 15 bases lying between them. As DNA, the CDR3 is TGTGCCAGCAGATCGGGCGGGGTTGGCACTGAAGCTTTCTTT. Encoded protein: CASRSGGVGTEAFF.

This clonotype was found many times. V is TRBV20-1 and J is TRBJ2-1; D is unresolved. CDR1 and CDR2 from the germline V gene are DFQATT and SNEGSKA (reference sequence). Deletions cut 4 bases from V and 4 bases from J, with 5 bases between. CDR3 size: 11 residues. The CDR3 loop is CSATQYNEQFF. CDR3 DNA sequence: TGCAGTGCTACTCAGTACAATGAGCAGTTCTTC.